The 26 T cell receptor beta chains below all came from one sample that was sequenced in a study of T cell responses to AZD1222 COVID-19 vaccine. Using immunoSEQ multiplex PCR, the repertoire was profiled, and TCRdb retains in-frame clones only, with some absent. The table shows 80,000 or so clones, with roughly 87% occurring only once. The sequencing here drew on peripheral blood, taken on day 0 of AZD1222 vaccination. The receptor set was obtained from an adult in good health.

This clone was recorded once. Here the CDR3 DNA reads TGTGCCAGCAGCCAAGGAAATCAGCGATTTAGCTCTGGGGCCAACGTCCTGACTTTC. This codes for CASSQGNQRFSSGANVLTF. The rearrangement joins TRBV3-1 (or the pseudogene TRBV3-2) to TRBJ2-6; no clear D gene. The germline V and J ends were trimmed by 1 base and 0 bases, with 16 bases remaining between them. Germline-derived CDR1 and CDR2 are LGHDT and YNNKEL (reference sequence). This CDR3 region has 19 residues.

In the case of this clone: An end of the junction does not agree with germline; a read error may underlie this. V is TRBV7-7 and J is TRBJ2-5; 8 positions match TRBD2. The CDR3 covers 14 residues. The germline CDR1 and CDR2 sequences are SSHAT and FNYEAQ (reference sequence). CDR3 sequence (DNA): TGTGCTAGCAGCGACGCGGGGGGCCAAGAGACCCAGTACTTC. Its protein is CASSDAGGQETQYF.

This clone was observed once. An end of the junction differs from the germline gene, which may be a read error. The sample has other DNA sequences that encode this CDR3 too. The genes are TRBV19 and TRBJ1-4; tentatively, D is TRBD1 (5 bases). There are 16 residues in the CDR3. Germline CDR1 is LNHDA and CDR2 is SQIVND (reference sequence). The CDR3 loop is CASSIVPTGTYEKLFF. The CDR3 DNA follows: TGTGCCAGCAGTATAGTTCCCACAGGAACCTACGAAAAACTGTTTTTT.

The rearrangement uses TRBV7-9 and TRBJ2-7; D unclear. The V end was cut by 1 base, the J end by 6 bases, with 10 bases between. Per the germline V gene, CDR1 is SEHNR and CDR2 is FQNEAQ (reference sequence). This CDR3 is built from 13 residues. CDR3 DNA sequence: TGTGCCAGCAGCTTAGTTGTACAGAGCGAGCAGTACTTC. Protein sequence: CASSLVVQSEQYF.

The rearrangement links TRBV7-3 to TRBJ2-1; 7 nucleotides match TRBD2. This CDR3 spans 15 amino acids. In germline, CDR1 is SGHTA, CDR2 FQGTGA. V lost 1 base and J lost 5; bases outside the gene matches: 5. This CDR3 reads CASSLNAGANNEQFF. The CDR3 coding sequence is TGTGCCAGCAGCTTAAATGCGGGAGCCAACAATGAGCAGTTCTTC.

This chain links TRBV19 with TRBJ2-4, with 7 bases lining up with TRBD2. V was clipped by 1 base and J by 1 base; unmatched bases: 7. From germline, CDR1 is LNHDA and CDR2 SQIVND (reference sequence). CDR3 size: 17 residues. CDR3 in amino acids: CASSIVEWRGAKNIQYF. Here the CDR3 DNA reads TGTGCCAGTAGTATAGTGGAGTGGCGGGGGGCCAAAAACATTCAGTACTTC.

For the CDR3, the DNA is TGTGCCAGCAGACTAGATGGGGACTACGAGCAGTACTTC. Its protein is CASRLDGDYEQYF. The chain joins TRBV3-1 (or the pseudogene TRBV3-2) to TRBJ2-7; tentatively, D is TRBD2 (5 bases). This CDR3 is 13 amino acids long. Germline V lookup: CDR1 LGHDT, CDR2 YNNKEL (reference sequence). V shed 6 bases and J shed 3 bases, with 12 bases lying between them.

The J gene is TRBJ2-1, the V gene TRBV28; no clear D. The CDR3 has 15 amino acids. V gave up 1 base and J gave up 1 base, with 8 bases separating them. Germline-derived CDR1 and CDR2 are MDHEN and SYDVKM. Written as DNA, the CDR3 is TGTGCCAGCAGTTTATTAGGCCCGTCCTACAATGAGCAGTTCTTC. This sequence encodes CASSLLGPSYNEQFF. Filled out from reference TRBV28 and TRBJ2-1, the complete variable domain reads DVKVTQSSRYLVKRTGEKVFLECVQDMDHENMFWYRQDPGLGLRLIYFSYDVKMKEKGDIPEGYSVSREKKERFSLILESASTNQTSMYLCASSLLGPSYNEQFFGPGTRLTVL.

This sequence joins TRBV4-1 and TRBJ2-4; D perhaps matches TRBD2 (5 bases). Between the trimmed V and J ends, which lost 0 bases and 0 bases, there was a span of 9 bases. The CDR3 is 16 amino acids. Germline CDR1 and CDR2: MGHRA and YSYEKL. The CDR3, as DNA: TGCGCCAGCAGCCAAGAGAGAGGGAGAGCCAAAAACATTCAGTACTTC. This codes for CASSQERGRAKNIQYF.

The chain has TRBV18 and TRBJ2-1; D remains unclear. This CDR3 is built from 13 residues. V lost 3 bases to trimming and J lost 5 bases, with 8 bases between them. Germline assignment: CDR1 KGHSH and CDR2 LQKENI. The CDR3 loop reads CASSPFSDNEQFF. The DNA for the CDR3 is TGTGCCAGCTCACCTTTCTCTGACAATGAGCAGTTCTTC.

The chain couples TRBV7-6 to TRBJ2-6; perhaps D is TRBD1 or TRBD2 (5 bases each). This CDR3 region has 18 residues. From germline, CDR1 is SGHVS and CDR2 FNYEAQ. The germline V and J ends were trimmed by 5 bases and 0 bases, with 17 bases remaining between them. The CDR3 coding sequence is TGTGCCAGCAGCCCGGGACCCGCGACGAGCTCTGGGGCCAACGTCCTGACTTTC. Translated, it gives CASSPGPATSSGANVLTF.

In this sample, this clone turned up once. Here the CDR3 DNA reads TGTGCCAGTAGTATAACAGGTTCTTGGGCTTTCTTT. It specifies CASSITGSWAFF. The rearrangement joins TRBV19 to TRBJ1-1; D is possibly TRBD1 (5 bases). Germline lookup yields CDR1 LNHDA and CDR2 SQIVND (reference sequence). Trimming took 2 bases from V and 11 from J, leaving 12 bases between them. This CDR3 has 12 amino acids.

The rearrangement links TRBV12-5 to TRBJ1-5; D gene uncertain. Germline V CDR1 and CDR2: LGHNT, FRNRAP. The CDR3 covers 12 residues. Trimming left V 1 base short and J 5 bases short, with 3 bases between. The CDR3 DNA follows: TGTGCTAGTGGTTTGGACTATCAGCCCCAGCATTTT. This encodes CASGLDYQPQHF. The whole variable domain, filled in from reference TRBV12-5 and TRBJ1-5, reads DARVTQTPRHKVTEMGQEVTMRCQPILGHNTVFWYRQTMMQGLELLAYFRNRAPLDDSGMPKDRFSAEMPDATLATLKIQPSEPRDSAVYFCASGLDYQPQHFGDGTRLSIL.

A single count supports this clone. This chain uses TRBV3-1 (or the pseudogene TRBV3-2) with TRBJ2-3, with a weak D call TRBD2 (6 bases). V lost 3 bases, J lost 7 bases, and 11 bases lay in between. Germline CDR1 and CDR2: LGHDT and YNNKEL (reference sequence). This CDR3 contains 13 residues. DNA for the CDR3: TGTGCCAGCAGCCAGTCGGACTACAATACGCAGTATTTT. Its protein is CASSQSDYNTQYF.

As to this clone: Germline and junction disagree at one end, which may indicate a read error. The chain links TRBV19 to TRBJ1-1; D ambiguous. The germline V gene encodes CDR1 LNHDA and CDR2 SQIVND (reference sequence). The CDR3 is 12 residues long. The chain's CDR3 is CASSRRNTEAFF. CDR3 in DNA: TGTGCCAGTAGTCGGCGGAACACTGAAGCCTTCTTT. The full variable domain, with the rest looked up from reference TRBV19 and TRBJ1-1, is DGGITQSPKYLFRKEGQNVTLSCEQNLNHDAMYWYRQDPGQGLRLIYYSQIVNDFQKGDIAEGYSVSREKKESFPLTVTSAQKNPTAFYLCASSRRNTEAFFGQGTRLTVV.

The chain is built from TRBV6-5 and TRBJ2-7; 8 bases are a match to TRBD2. The CDR3 consists of 13 residues. The V gene end was trimmed by 7 bases and the J gene end by 6 bases; junction bases not matched to a gene: 8. From germline, CDR1 is MNHEY and CDR2 SVGAGI. The CDR3 is CASNRGGSGEQYF. The CDR3, as DNA: TGTGCCAGCAACCGGGGGGGATCCGGCGAGCAGTACTTC.

J is TRBJ1-4 and V is TRBV19; D is unclear. The V and J ends lost 2 bases and 7 bases respectively, with 11 bases between them. Germline V gene sequence: CDR1 LNHDA, CDR2 SQIVND (reference sequence). This CDR3 has 14 residues. CDR3 sequence reads: CASSIQDQIEKLFF. CDR3 nucleotides: TGTGCCAGTAGTATACAGGACCAAATTGAAAAACTGTTTTTT.

In its sample, this clone was seen a few times. The rearrangement uses TRBV7-2 and TRBJ1-4; D perhaps matches TRBD1 (6 bases). CDR3 length: 13 amino acids. The germline V gene encodes CDR1 SGHTA and CDR2 FQGNSA. V lost 4 bases and J lost 3, with 6 bases in between. This chain's CDR3 is CASSSGANEKLFF. The CDR3 nucleotides are TGTGCCAGCAGCTCAGGGGCTAATGAAAAACTGTTTTTT.

The genes are TRBV5-5 and TRBJ2-1, with 12 bases lining up with TRBD2. Germline assignment: CDR1 SGHKS and CDR2 YYEKEE (reference sequence). V lost 1 base, J lost 1 base, and 9 bases stayed unmatched. CDR3 length: 19 amino acids. The CDR3 sequence is CASSLRSLGLAGSYNEQFF. The CDR3 DNA sequence: TGTGCCAGCAGCTTGAGGAGTCTGGGACTAGCGGGTTCCTACAATGAGCAGTTCTTC. Full variable domain (outside the CDR3, taken from reference TRBV5-5 and TRBJ2-1): DAGVTQSPTHLIKTRGQQVTLRCSPISGHKSVSWYQQVLGQGPQFIFQYYEKEERGRGNFPDRFSARQFPNYSSELNVNALLLGDSALYLCASSLRSLGLAGSYNEQFFGPGTRLTVL.

V usage is TRBV6-2 or TRBV6-3 and J usage is TRBJ1-5, with D perhaps matching TRBD1 (5 bases). In germline, CDR1 is MNHEY, CDR2 SVGEGT. The CDR3 spans 15 residues. V shed 6 bases and J shed 0 bases, with 12 bases lying between them. CDR3 in amino acids: CASSPGGVSNQPQHF. DNA for the CDR3: TGTGCCAGCAGCCCCGGGGGGGTTAGCAATCAGCCCCAGCATTTT.

The rearrangement links TRBV9 to TRBJ1-2; D is undetermined. Deletions cut 0 bases from V and 0 bases from J, with 3 bases between. The CDR3 runs 13 residues. Per germline, CDR1 SGDLS and CDR2 YYNGEE. The CDR3 DNA is TGTGCCAGCAGCGTAGATCCTAACTATGGCTACACCTTC. This codes for CASSVDPNYGYTF.

The chain joins TRBV2 to TRBJ1-1; no firm D call. The CDR3 totals 11 residues. Between the trimmed V and J ends, which lost 0 bases and 8 bases, there was a span of 4 bases. The germline V gene encodes CDR1 SNHLY and CDR2 FYNNEI. CDR3 amino acids: CASSEAYEAFF. Written as DNA, the CDR3 is TGTGCCAGCAGTGAAGCATACGAAGCTTTCTTT.

The sample holds one count of this clone. The genes are TRBV9 and TRBJ2-1; 13 positions agree with TRBD2. The CDR3 consists of 15 residues. V lost 6 bases and J lost 8; bases outside the gene matches: 8. The V gene's germline CDR1 is SGDLS and CDR2 YYNGEE. CDR3: CASTKGTSGTYEQFF. The CDR3, as DNA: TGTGCCAGCACCAAGGGGACTAGCGGGACCTATGAGCAGTTCTTC.

The chain carries TRBV29-1 and TRBJ1-3; D unclear. The CDR3 covers 14 residues. V shed 6 bases and J shed 0 bases, with 12 bases lying between them. Germline CDR1 SQVTM, CDR2 ANQGSEA. The CDR3 reads CSVMGLNSGNTIYF. The CDR3 DNA sequence: TGCAGCGTGATGGGCTTAAACTCTGGAAACACCATATATTTT. The variable domain in full, completed from reference TRBV29-1 and TRBJ1-3, reads SAVISQKPSRDICQRGTSLTIQCQVDSQVTMMFWYRQQPGQSLTLIATANQGSEATYESGFVIDKFPISRPNLTFSTLTVSNMSPEDSSIYLCSVMGLNSGNTIYFGEGSWLTVV.

The rearrangement uses TRBV11-2 and TRBJ2-7; the D is unclear. The CDR3 has 13 amino acids. CDR1 SGHAT and CDR2 FQNNGV come from the germline V gene. The V end lost 3 bases, the J end lost 2 bases, and 8 bases lay between the germline ends. As DNA, the CDR3 is TGTGCCAGCAGCTTGAACAGCGCCTACGAGCAGTACTTC. Its translation: CASSLNSAYEQYF. Full variable domain (outside the CDR3, taken from reference TRBV11-2 and TRBJ2-7): EAGVAQSPRYKIIEKRQSVAFWCNPISGHATLYWYQQILGQGPKLLIQFQNNGVVDDSQLPKDRFSAERLKGVDSTLKIQPAKLEDSAVYLCASSLNSAYEQYFGPGTRLTVT.

V gene TRBV12-5 combines with J gene TRBJ1-5; no clear D gene. Germline values: CDR1 LGHNT, CDR2 FRNRAP. V shed 2 bases and J shed 5 bases, with 10 bases lying between them. The CDR3 covers 14 residues. The CDR3 sequence: CASGLTGKYQPQHF. CDR3 sequence (DNA): TGTGCTAGTGGTTTGACCGGAAAGTATCAGCCCCAGCATTTT.